This T cell receptor beta chain emerged from a study of metastatic and nonmetastatic thyroid tumors. Study-wide points: Reportedly, malignant thyroid tumors had significantly higher TCR beta diversity than benign nodules, in blood and tumor.

As handled by the study authors: A classifier for distant metastasis in papillary thyroid cancer was constructed using CDR3 differences observed across clinicopathological groups. TCRdb called clones again from the PCR reads with MiXCR. The V and J calls shown here were made by TCRdb, not taken from the authors' results. Counted here are some 22,000 clones, around 17% occurring once; the ten biggest clones make up around a fifth. Per germline, CDR1 GTSNPN and CDR2 SVGIG (reference sequence). There are 15 residues in the CDR3. The V end was cut by 0 bases, the J end by 2 bases, with 8 bases between. Every patient was untreated before thyroid surgery. This clone has a count of ten or more. What it binds is not known.

This TCR was recovered from a male donor with papillary thyroid cancer or a benign thyroid nodule (not recorded which). Some clones in this sample may be carry-over from other donors' samples. The rearrangement joins TRBV30 to TRBJ2-6, with D perhaps assigned TRBD1 or TRBD2 (5 bases each). The sequenced material came from blood. In nucleotides, the CDR3 is TGTGCCTGGAGTGTATGGGGGACTGGGGCCAACGTCCTGACTTTC. Residues: CAWSVWGTGANVLTF.